This TCR beta chain originates from a study of T-cell memory formation after mild COVID-19. General study results and limits: The study detected some responding clones in pre-infection memory, suggesting cross-reactive memory joined.

This clonotype was recorded at least ten times. Its antigen is undetermined. TCRdb reprocessed the 5' RACE reads with MiXCR, giving one entry per CDR3 protein. The table records under 650,000 distinct CDR3 sequences, approximately 19% of them present only once. This CDR3 has 16 residues. The ends were cut back, 6 bases at V and 8 bases at J, with 20 bases in the middle. Germline assignment: CDR1 MNHEY and CDR2 SMNVEV (reference sequence). The clonotype originates from an adult woman who had mild COVID-19 (a few samples of this study predate the infection). Cell type and time point are not known. This sequence joins TRBV27 and TRBJ1-6; tentatively, D is TRBD1 (6 bases). The specimen was PBMCs or a T cell subset sorted from them (not recorded which). The CDR3 protein is CASRALWGGLDSPLHF. CDR3 DNA: TGTGCCAGCAGGGCCCTTTGGGGGGGGCTGGATTCACCCCTCCACTTT.